The 8 T cell receptor beta chains below were found in one sample sequenced in a study of response to subunit inactivated influenza vaccine. TCRdb re-called the RT-PCR reads with MiXCR, one entry per CDR3 protein. Here the sample spans around 500,000 distinct CDR3 sequences, approximately 11% being singletons. Source: PBMCs from blood, taken about 6 weeks after vaccination. The receptors originated from a man aged 45-60 years who received an inactivated influenza vaccine.

The CDR3 bases are TGTGCCAGCAGCTTGCCGTTAAGGGGACAGGGATTAAAGGGGAGGAACAATGAGCAGTTCTTC. Residues: CASSLPLRGQGLKGRNNEQFF. The chain combines TRBV7-3 with TRBJ2-1, with 9 bases identical to TRBD1. The V gene end was trimmed by 3 bases and the J gene end by 5 bases; junction bases not matched to a gene: 23. CDR1 is SGHTA and CDR2 is FQGTGA in the germline V gene. This CDR3 has 21 amino acids.

This clonotype was observed many times. The V call is TRBV5-1, the J call TRBJ2-3, with no clear D. Germline V gene lookup returns CDR1 SGHRS and CDR2 YFSETQ. V lost 0 bases and J 2 bases, leaving 22 bases between the germline ends. CDR3 length: 19 residues. This CDR3 is CASSLASGPHYPHTDTQYF. The CDR3 nucleotides read TGCGCCAGCAGCTTGGCCTCGGGCCCTCACTACCCACACACAGATACGCAGTATTTT.

This clonotype was detected a few times. The chain carries TRBV4-2 and TRBJ2-5, with D maybe TRBD2 (5 bases). With 4 bases removed from V and 1 base from J, the gap between germline ends came to 10 bases. This CDR3 contains 14 residues. Germline CDR1 LGHNA, CDR2 YNFKEQ. The CDR3 loop is CASSRSGIQETQYF. CDR3 nucleotides: TGTGCCAGCAGCCGCTCGGGAATCCAAGAGACCCAGTACTTC.

The V gene is TRBV5-1, the J gene TRBJ2-5; 7 bases line up with TRBD2. Germline CDR1 is SGHRS and CDR2 is YFSETQ. V was clipped by 5 bases and J by 2 bases; unmatched bases: 15. This CDR3 is built from 17 residues. The CDR3 nucleotides are TGCGCCAGCAGTCAACGACTACCGGGGGGATGGCAAGAGACCCAGTACTTC. Protein sequence: CASSQRLPGGWQETQYF.

This clonotype has a handful of counts. The chain recombines TRBV20-1 with TRBJ1-3, with TRBD1 identical over 11 bases. Germline loops: CDR1 DFQATT, CDR2 SNEGSKA (reference sequence). Trimming at V came to 3 bases and at J to 3 bases, leaving 4 bases not matched to a gene. CDR3 length: 15 amino acids. As DNA, the CDR3 is TGCAGTGCTAGCGGACAGGGGGCCGATGGAAACACCATATATTTT. Translating it yields CSASGQGADGNTIYF.

At least ten counts were recorded for this clonotype. This chain uses TRBV10-3 with TRBJ2-7, with 7 nucleotides matching TRBD2. The CDR3 is 15 residues long. The junction had 12 bases not matched to a gene; V was cut back by 10 bases and J by 0 bases. CDR1 is ENHRY and CDR2 is SYGVKD in the germline V gene. The CDR3 here is CATWGYTGGSYEQYF. DNA for the CDR3: TGTGCCACCTGGGGCTACACGGGGGGCTCCTACGAGCAGTACTTC.

The chain has TRBV7-2 and TRBJ2-5, with 9 positions matching TRBD2. The CDR3 contains 16 residues. The V and J ends lost 1 base and 4 bases, in that order; junction bases with no gene match: 7. Germline V gene lookup returns CDR1 SGHTA and CDR2 FQGNSA. The CDR3 reads CASSLVGGGAVETQYF. As DNA, the CDR3 is TGTGCCAGCAGCTTAGTGGGCGGGGGGGCGGTAGAGACCCAGTACTTC.

This clonotype was picked up a small number of times. The chain joins TRBV6-5 to TRBJ1-4, with D hard to call. CDR3 length: 16 residues. V lost 0 bases, J lost 5 bases, and 13 bases lay in between. Germline CDR1 MNHEY, CDR2 SVGAGI. The CDR3 loop is CASSYSGAPGNEKLFF. In DNA, the CDR3 is TGTGCCAGCAGTTACTCCGGAGCCCCGGGGAATGAAAAACTGTTTTTT.